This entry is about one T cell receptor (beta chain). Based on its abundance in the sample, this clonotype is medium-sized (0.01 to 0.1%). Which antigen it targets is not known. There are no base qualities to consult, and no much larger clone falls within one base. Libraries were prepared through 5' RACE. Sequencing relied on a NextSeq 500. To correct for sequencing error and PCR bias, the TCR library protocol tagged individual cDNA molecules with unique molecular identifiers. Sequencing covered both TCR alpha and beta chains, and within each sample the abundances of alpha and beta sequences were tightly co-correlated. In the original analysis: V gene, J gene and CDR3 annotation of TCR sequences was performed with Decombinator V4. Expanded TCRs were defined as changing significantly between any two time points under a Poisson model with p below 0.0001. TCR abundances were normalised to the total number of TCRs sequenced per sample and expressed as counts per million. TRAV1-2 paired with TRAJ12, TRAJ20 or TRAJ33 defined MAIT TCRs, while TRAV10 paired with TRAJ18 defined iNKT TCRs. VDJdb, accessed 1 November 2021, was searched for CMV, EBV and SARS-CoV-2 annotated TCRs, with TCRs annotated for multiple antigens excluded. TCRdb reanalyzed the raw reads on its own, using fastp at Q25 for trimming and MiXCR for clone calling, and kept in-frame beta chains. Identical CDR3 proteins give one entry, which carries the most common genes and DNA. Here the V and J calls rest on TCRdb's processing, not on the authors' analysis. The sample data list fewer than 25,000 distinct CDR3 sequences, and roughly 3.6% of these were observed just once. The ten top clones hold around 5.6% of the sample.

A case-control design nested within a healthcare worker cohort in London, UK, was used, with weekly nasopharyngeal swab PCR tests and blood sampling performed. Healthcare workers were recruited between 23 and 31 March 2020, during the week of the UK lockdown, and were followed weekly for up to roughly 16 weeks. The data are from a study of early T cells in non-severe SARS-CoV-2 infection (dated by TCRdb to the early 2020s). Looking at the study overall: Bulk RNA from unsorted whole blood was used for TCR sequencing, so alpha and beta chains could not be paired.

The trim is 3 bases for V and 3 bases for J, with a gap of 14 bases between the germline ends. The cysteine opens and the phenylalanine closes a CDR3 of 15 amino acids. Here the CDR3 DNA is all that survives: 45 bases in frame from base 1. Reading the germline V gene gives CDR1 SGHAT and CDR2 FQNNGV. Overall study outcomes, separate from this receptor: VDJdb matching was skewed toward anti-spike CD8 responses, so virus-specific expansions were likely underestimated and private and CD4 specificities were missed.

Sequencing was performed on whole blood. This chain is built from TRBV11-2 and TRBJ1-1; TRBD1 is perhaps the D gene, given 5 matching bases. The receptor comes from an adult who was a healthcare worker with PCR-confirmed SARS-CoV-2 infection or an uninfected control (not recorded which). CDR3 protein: CASSLTVRWYTEAFF. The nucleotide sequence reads TGTGCCAGCAGCTTGACAGTTCGGTGGTACACTGAAGCTTTCTTT.